The source of this T cell receptor beta chain is a study of post-analysis software for immune sequencing data. Overall study: Progressive-relapsing, secondary progressive and relapsing-remitting multiple sclerosis were among the disease courses included.

cDNA libraries for TCR beta contained unique molecular identifiers. MiXCR, applied by TCRdb to the PCR reads, yields one record per CDR3 protein. The table includes roughly 410,000 distinct CDR3 sequences, approximately 38% detected once. CDR1 SGHVS and CDR2 FQNEAQ come from the germline V gene. V was shortened by 1 base and J by 6 bases, with 16 bases between the two germline ends. This CDR3 contains 15 residues. This clonotype was recorded a few times. Its antigen remains unidentified. The study's findings and limits: F measure showed strong co-clustering of same-batch samples. About five TRBV segments appeared more often in patients than in controls, and TRBV5-6, TRBV5-1 and TRBV20-1 were among these. Relative to controls, patients with multiple sclerosis showed significantly lower normalized Chao1 diversity.

The gene calls are TRBV7-8 and TRBJ2-7; weak D call: TRBD2 (6 bases). Sequencing was performed on blood. The receptor was derived from a girl aged 5-17 years with multiple sclerosis. The CDR3 protein is CASSLGAEGTAEQYF. CDR3 nucleotide sequence: TGTGCCAGCAGCTTAGGGGCGGAGGGGACTGCCGAGCAGTACTTC.